The clone carrying this T cell receptor beta chain turned up a few times. Its cognate antigen is unknown. Germline V gives CDR1 SGHTA, CDR2 FQGNSA. V lost 6 bases and J lost 11, with 17 bases in between. This CDR3 region has 13 residues. This sample is part of a study of early T cells in non-severe SARS-CoV-2 infection. Across the study: Bulk RNA isolated from unsorted whole blood underwent sequencing; chains were not paired. Regarding the study as a whole: There was a bias toward anti-spike CD8 responses in VDJdb matching, which missed private and CD4 specificities.

Unique molecular identifiers were attached to individual cDNA molecules. TCRdb reanalysed the 5' RACE reads using MiXCR and keeps one entry per CDR3 protein. The sample contains roughly 66,000 distinct CDR3 sequences, approximately 9.1% of which appear only once. The rearrangement joins TRBV7-2 to TRBJ2-1; D not resolved. This TCR was recovered from an adult who was a healthcare worker with PCR-confirmed SARS-CoV-2 infection or an uninfected control (not recorded which). The sample consisted of whole blood. The CDR3 DNA is TGTGCCAGCAGATTTGAACTGGACCCCAAGCAGTTCTTC. This gives the protein CASRFELDPKQFF.